This is a list of T cell receptor beta chains from one sample in a study of blood T cells in healthy people across ages. TCRdb called the 5' RACE reads again in MiXCR, with one record for every CDR3 protein. The sample includes roughly 2 million distinct CDR3 sequences, around 48% seen only once; the top ten take about 2.1%. What was sequenced was blood. The source of these receptors is a woman between 40 and 55 years old in good health. Both conserved end residues are part of each CDR3. Each record gives: D gene, J gene, clone size, V gene, CDR3 protein, CDR3 DNA. A D gene is named only where the DNA matches it firmly. Clone size is stated in some rows and not others, as once, few, many or a class when expanded.

d_gene: TRBD1
j_gene: TRBJ1-4
abundance: -
v_gene: TRBV6-1
CDR3aa: CASSDQGAGNEKLFF
CDR3nt: TGTGCCAGCAGTGACCAGGGGGCTGGTAATGAAAAACTGTTTTTT

d_gene: TRBD2
j_gene: TRBJ2-1
abundance: -
v_gene: TRBV7-2
CDR3aa: CASSFTGGPGNEQFF
CDR3nt: TGTGCCAGCAGCTTTACGGGGGGGCCCGGGAATGAGCAGTTCTTC

d_gene: TRBD1
j_gene: TRBJ2-7
abundance: -
v_gene: TRBV27
CDR3aa: CASSLMGQGLHEQYF
CDR3nt: TGTGCCAGCAGTTTAATGGGACAGGGACTCCACGAGCAGTACTTC

d_gene: -
j_gene: TRBJ2-3
abundance: few
v_gene: TRBV20-1
CDR3aa: CSFMGRGSTDTQYF
CDR3nt: TGCAGTTTCATGGGGCGGGGAAGCACAGATACGCAGTATTTT

d_gene: -
j_gene: TRBJ2-1
abundance: few
v_gene: TRBV20-1
CDR3aa: CSASLSYNEQFF
CDR3nt: TGCAGTGCTAGTCTCTCCTACAATGAGCAGTTCTTC

d_gene: -
j_gene: TRBJ2-6
abundance: -
v_gene: TRBV11-3
CDR3aa: CASSPRVGSGANVLTF
CDR3nt: TGTGCCAGCAGCCCTCGGGTCGGGTCTGGGGCCAACGTCCTGACTTTC

d_gene: -
j_gene: TRBJ2-5
abundance: few
v_gene: TRBV7-2
CDR3aa: CASSFVETAYQETQYF
CDR3nt: TGTGCCAGCAGCTTCGTCGAGACAGCGTACCAAGAGACCCAGTACTTC

d_gene: -
j_gene: TRBJ2-5
abundance: -
v_gene: TRBV12-3/TRBV12-4
CDR3aa: CASRRGGATGKETQYF
CDR3nt: TGTGCCAGCAGGAGGGGGGGAGCGACAGGGAAAGAGACCCAGTACTTC

d_gene: -
j_gene: TRBJ2-5
abundance: few
v_gene: TRBV20-1
CDR3aa: CSASKAPGTQYF
CDR3nt: TGCAGTGCTAGTAAGGCTCCGGGGACCCAGTACTTC

d_gene: -
j_gene: TRBJ2-3
abundance: -
v_gene: TRBV5-1
CDR3aa: CASSLEPIHTQYF
CDR3nt: TGCGCCAGCAGCTTGGAGCCCATTCATACGCAGTATTTT

d_gene: TRBD1
j_gene: TRBJ2-4
abundance: -
v_gene: TRBV11-2
CDR3aa: CASSLPSGQGPPGNIQYF
CDR3nt: TGTGCCAGCAGCTTACCTTCGGGACAGGGGCCCCCCGGAAACATTCAGTACTTC

d_gene: -
j_gene: TRBJ2-7
abundance: -
v_gene: TRBV28
CDR3aa: CASSLLGGTAIQYF
CDR3nt: TGTGCCAGCAGTCTTCTCGGCGGGACAGCGATTCAGTACTTC

d_gene: -
j_gene: TRBJ2-3
abundance: few
v_gene: TRBV11-2
CDR3aa: CASSLKGQLSTDTQYF
CDR3nt: TGTGCCAGCAGCTTAAAAGGACAGTTGAGCACAGATACGCAGTATTTT

d_gene: -
j_gene: TRBJ1-1
abundance: once
v_gene: TRBV7-9
CDR3aa: CASTGDGWTEAFF
CDR3nt: TGTGCCAGCACGGGGGATGGGTGGACTGAAGCTTTCTTT

d_gene: TRBD2
j_gene: TRBJ2-3
abundance: few
v_gene: TRBV12-3/TRBV12-4
CDR3aa: CASSPGPGLTGGDTQYF
CDR3nt: TGTGCCAGCAGCCCCGGTCCGGGACTGACGGGGGGAGATACGCAGTATTTT

d_gene: TRBD1
j_gene: TRBJ2-7
abundance: -
v_gene: TRBV11-2
CDR3aa: CASSWGTGPSREQYF
CDR3nt: TGTGCCAGCAGCTGGGGGACAGGACCGAGTAGGGAGCAGTACTTC

d_gene: -
j_gene: TRBJ2-7
abundance: few
v_gene: TRBV6-2/TRBV6-3
CDR3aa: CASRGSTYEQYF
CDR3nt: TGTGCCAGCCGGGGGTCGACCTACGAGCAGTACTTC

d_gene: -
j_gene: TRBJ2-1
abundance: few
v_gene: TRBV7-9
CDR3aa: CASSPAWREQFF
CDR3nt: TGTGCCAGCAGCCCCGCGTGGAGGGAGCAGTTCTTC

d_gene: -
j_gene: TRBJ2-3
abundance: few
v_gene: TRBV20-1
CDR3aa: CSAALGSSADTQYF
CDR3nt: TGCAGTGCTGCGTTGGGTAGCAGCGCAGATACGCAGTATTTT

d_gene: -
j_gene: TRBJ2-1
abundance: -
v_gene: TRBV7-9
CDR3aa: CASSLGAVMSSYNEQFF
CDR3nt: TGTGCCAGCAGCTTAGGGGCAGTAATGAGCTCCTACAATGAGCAGTTCTTC

d_gene: TRBD2
j_gene: TRBJ2-7
abundance: -
v_gene: TRBV10-2
CDR3aa: CASRRAGGHYEQYF
CDR3nt: TGCGCCAGCAGAAGAGCGGGGGGGCACTACGAGCAGTACTTC

d_gene: -
j_gene: TRBJ1-6
abundance: -
v_gene: TRBV12-3/TRBV12-4
CDR3aa: CASRPGSGNSPLHF
CDR3nt: TGTGCCAGCAGACCCGGAAGCGGTAATTCACCCCTCCACTTT

d_gene: -
j_gene: TRBJ1-2
abundance: -
v_gene: TRBV14
CDR3aa: CASSQGGSHYGYTF
CDR3nt: TGTGCCAGCAGCCAAGGCGGATCCCACTATGGCTACACCTTC

d_gene: -
j_gene: TRBJ2-4
abundance: few
v_gene: TRBV28
CDR3aa: CASTVVGENIQYF
CDR3nt: TGTGCCAGCACCGTGGTCGGGGAAAACATTCAGTACTTC

d_gene: -
j_gene: TRBJ1-1
abundance: once
v_gene: TRBV2
CDR3aa: CASSVGKGTEAFF
CDR3nt: TGTGCCAGCAGTGTGGGCAAGGGCACTGAAGCTTTCTTT

d_gene: -
j_gene: TRBJ1-4
abundance: -
v_gene: TRBV27
CDR3aa: CASSLQSGTWEKLFF
CDR3nt: TGTGCCAGCAGTTTACAGTCAGGGACTTGGGAAAAACTGTTTTTT

d_gene: TRBD2
j_gene: TRBJ2-7
abundance: -
v_gene: TRBV6-5
CDR3aa: CASSPSGGAPSEQYF
CDR3nt: TGTGCCAGCAGCCCTAGCGGGGGGGCCCCGAGCGAGCAGTACTTC